Below are 10 T cell receptor beta chains sequenced from a single sample in a study of blood T cell repertoires in COVID-19. TCRdb keeps only in-frame clones here, not all; method: immunoSEQ multiplex PCR. The sample shows over 150,000 clones, 88% of them seen only once. Sequenced material: peripheral blood. These receptors were collected from a man in his forties or fifties who had recovered from COVID-19.

The chain recombines TRBV12-3 or TRBV12-4 with TRBJ2-1; D not certain. Trimming left V 9 bases short and J 0 bases short, with 9 bases between. The CDR3 is 13 residues long. CDR3 sequence (DNA): TGTGCCAGGGGCCCCTGCTCCTACAATGAGCAGTTCTTC. Translating gives CARGPCSYNEQFF.

The gene calls are TRBV6-2 or TRBV6-3 and TRBJ1-5, with D uncertain. Germline V CDR1 and CDR2: MNHEY, SVGEGT. Between the trimmed V and J ends, which lost 2 bases and 5 bases, there was a span of 13 bases. CDR3 length: 15 residues. The CDR3 protein is CASSYNLADYQPQHF. Here the CDR3 DNA reads TGTGCCAGCAGTTACAATTTAGCAGATTATCAGCCCCAGCATTTT.

The chain has TRBV11-2 and TRBJ2-5, with 7 nucleotides matching TRBD1. The CDR3 is 12 residues long. CDR1 SGHAT and CDR2 FQNNGV come from the germline V gene. The J segment lost 10 bases and the V segment lost 1 base, leaving 3 bases of the junction unmatched. CDR3 protein: CASSLGTGVQYF. Written as DNA, the CDR3 is TGTGCCAGCAGCTTAGGTACAGGGGTCCAGTACTTC.

The chain is built from TRBV19 and TRBJ2-2; 10 bases fit TRBD1. From germline, CDR1 is LNHDA and CDR2 SQIVND (reference sequence). The V gene end was trimmed by 5 bases and the J gene end by 3 bases; junction bases not matched to a gene: 3. CDR3 length equals 15 residues. The CDR3 loop is CASSVGTGDTGELFF. The CDR3 DNA is TGTGCCAGTAGTGTGGGGACAGGGGACACCGGGGAGCTGTTTTTT. The full variable domain, with the rest looked up from reference TRBV19 and TRBJ2-2, is DGGITQSPKYLFRKEGQNVTLSCEQNLNHDAMYWYRQDPGQGLRLIYYSQIVNDFQKGDIAEGYSVSREKKESFPLTVTSAQKNPTAFYLCASSVGTGDTGELFFGEGSRLTVL.

The chain carries TRBV23-1 and TRBJ1-1, with a weak D call TRBD1 (5 bases). TRBV23-1 is given ORF status, its function remaining uncertain. CDR3 length equals 19 residues. Between the trimmed V and J ends, which lost 3 bases and 0 bases, there was a span of 23 bases. CDR3 residues: CASSHPPTGLGSLNTEAFF. In DNA form, the CDR3 reads TGCGCCAGCAGTCACCCCCCGACGGGACTTGGATCTTTGAACACTGAAGCTTTCTTT.

The chain joins TRBV12-3 or TRBV12-4 to TRBJ1-2; 10 nucleotides align to TRBD1. V dropped 6 bases and J dropped 7; count of bases not matched to a gene: 5. CDR3 length: 13 amino acids. Here the CDR3 reads CASSRQGARGYTF. The CDR3 DNA reads as TGTGCCAGCAGCCGACAGGGGGCTCGTGGCTACACCTTC.

The rearrangement joins TRBV9 to TRBJ2-3; D is ambiguous. The CDR3 covers 15 residues. Trimming removed 5 bases at V and 4 bases at J, with 17 bases between. The germline CDR1 and CDR2 sequences are SGDLS and YYNGEE. CDR3 DNA sequence: TGTGCCAGCAGTGTGCATGGCTTTGGCCCAGATACGCAGTATTTT. Amino acids: CASSVHGFGPDTQYF.

This clone has just one count. The chain combines TRBV7-2 with TRBJ1-1; no clear D. The CDR3 totals 15 residues. The V end lost 1 base, the J end lost 1 base, and 10 bases lay between the germline ends. Germline V gene data show CDR1 as SGHTA and CDR2 as FQGNSA. CDR3 amino acids: CASSLDGGGNTEAFF. CDR3 nucleotide sequence: TGTGCCAGCAGCTTAGATGGTGGCGGGAACACTGAAGCTTTCTTT. The variable domain in full, completed from reference TRBV7-2 and TRBJ1-1, reads GAGVSQSPSNKVTEKGKDVELRCDPISGHTALYWYRQSLGQGLEFLIYFQGNSAPDKSGLPSDRFSAERTGGSVSTLTIQRTQQEDSAVYLCASSLDGGGNTEAFFGQGTRLTVV.

The chain has TRBV10-3 and TRBJ2-1; TRBD1 matches 9 bases. The CDR3 sequence is 17 residues long. Germline values: CDR1 ENHRY, CDR2 SYGVKD. The J segment lost 4 bases and the V segment lost 6 bases, leaving 13 bases of the junction unmatched. The CDR3 nucleotides are TGTGCCATCAGCCCTTCTACGACAGGGGGTGTATACAATGAGCAGTTCTTC. Amino acids: CAISPSTTGGVYNEQFF.

The gene calls are TRBV28 and TRBJ1-2, with a tentative D call TRBD1 (6 bases). This CDR3 comprises 12 residues. V was pared by 6 bases and J by 8 bases, with 13 bases between. The germline gives CDR1 MDHEN, CDR2 SYDVKM. In nucleotides, the CDR3 is TGTGCCAGCAGGAGGACAGCTGCCGGCTACACCTTC. Protein: CASRRTAAGYTF.